This is a list of T cell receptor beta chains from one sample in a study of T cell changes during pregnancy in multiple sclerosis. The data were produced by immunoSEQ multiplex PCR, yet TCRdb's version contains in-frame clones alone and is incomplete. The repertoire holds tens of thousands of clones, 80% to 95% seen once, with 0.25% in the top ten. The specimen comprised CD4+ T cells from peripheral blood mononuclear cells, sampled in the third trimester of pregnancy. The receptors come from a female donor with multiple sclerosis, enrolled in a pregnancy study. Each CDR3 is given without its conserved first and last residue. The D gene is left open where the match is weak.

TRBV5-5	.	ASSLPTTPGLHYEQY
TRBV13	TRBD1	ASSVQGARTEAF
TRBV5-1	.	ASSLVIDTQY
TRBV5-1	TRBD2	ASRSSGGGTGELF
TRBV28	.	ASSQLPNYEQY
TRBV7-9	.	ASSLQTGNTEAF
TRBV7-8	.	ASSLRDRNEKLF
TRBV9	TRBD2	ASSGALTSGPYEQY
TRBV2	.	ASSKRLSSYNEQF
TRBV2	TRBD1	ASSEGQQETQY
TRBV7-9	.	ASGSGSRENTIY
TRBV7-8	TRBD1	ASSGDRAGNTIY
TRBV29-1	.	SARDNPGELF
TRBV6-1	TRBD1	ASRGDRGSAETQY
TRBV6-1	.	ASSDRGLGTQY
TRBV6-6	.	ASSYSAQYEQF
TRBV5-4	TRBD1	ASSLDPGTGVGYT
TRBV7-8	.	ASSSGTGHRELF
TRBV6-1	.	ASCGARVCAEAF
TRBV5-1	TRBD1	ASSQGTGDGYT